This TCR beta chain was retrieved from a study of blood T cells in healthy people across ages. The CDR3 has 15 amino acids. The germline V gene has CDR1 SGHRS and CDR2 YFSETQ. The ends were cut back, 4 bases at V and 5 bases at J, with 18 bases in the middle. Next came a second PCR, run for about 7 to 12 cycles, which used a sample-barcoded 5' primer along with a J-beta primer mix. TCRdb reprocessed the 5' RACE reads via MiXCR and lists one record per CDR3 protein. The sample comprises 780,000 or so distinct CDR3 sequences, 53% of which are singletons, and around 40% rests with the top ten. V usage is TRBV5-1 and J usage is TRBJ1-2; D possibly corresponds to TRBD1 (5 bases). The source of this sequence is a man older than 75 in good health. The sequenced sample was blood. The CDR3 coding sequence is TGCGCCAGCAGCACAGGCGACAGCGGGCGATATGGCTACACCTTC. Protein sequence: CASSTGDSGRYGYTF. The full variable domain, rest sourced from reference TRBV5-1 and TRBJ1-2, is KAGVTQTPRYLIKTRGQQVTLSCSPISGHRSVSWYQQTPGQGLQFLFEYFSETQRNKGNFPGRFSGRQFSNSRSEMNVSTLELGDSALYLCASSTGDSGRYGYTFGSGTRLTVV.